This T cell receptor (beta chain) was identified during a study of cytomegalovirus exposure and HLA in healthy donors. PCR used 60 Vbeta primers and 13 Jbeta primers. The assay was immunoSEQ multiplex PCR, and TCRdb's table has in-frame clones only and misses some. The data hold 150,000 or so clones, with about 75% observed a single time. V was clipped by 4 bases and J by 4 bases; unmatched bases: 4. Looked up from germline, CDR1 is SGDLS and CDR2 is YYNGEE. This CDR3 has 13 amino acids. Material: PBMCs. The receptor's source is a man younger than 45 in good health and CMV-seronegative. V and J are TRBV9 and TRBJ2-7; 8 positions agree with TRBD1. The CDR3 DNA reads as TGTGCCAGCAGCAAAGGACAGGGTTACGAGCAGTACTTC. Translated: CASSKGQGYEQYF. Variable domain in full (rest from reference TRBV9 and TRBJ2-7): DSGVTQTPKHLITATGQRVTLRCSPRSGDLSVYWYQQSLDQGLQFLIQYYNGEERAKGNILERFSAQQFPDLHSELNLSSLELGDSALYFCASSKGQGYEQYFGPGTRLTVT.